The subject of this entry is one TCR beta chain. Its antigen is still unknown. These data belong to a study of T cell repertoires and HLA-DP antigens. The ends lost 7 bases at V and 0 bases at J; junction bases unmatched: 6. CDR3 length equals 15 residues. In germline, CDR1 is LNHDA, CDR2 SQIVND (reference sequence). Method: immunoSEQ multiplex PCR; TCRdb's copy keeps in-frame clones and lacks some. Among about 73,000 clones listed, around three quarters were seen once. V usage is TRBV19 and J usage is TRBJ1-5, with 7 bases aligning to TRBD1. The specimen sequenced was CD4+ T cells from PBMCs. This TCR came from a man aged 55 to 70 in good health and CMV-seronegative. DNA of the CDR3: TGTGCCAGTACCTGGGGACAGAATAGCAATCAGCCCCAGCATTTT. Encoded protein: CASTWGQNSNQPQHF.